A selection of T cell receptor beta chains follows, all from one sample in a study of T cell repertoires in cytomegalovirus infection. TCRdb passed the reads through MiXCR, listing each CDR3 protein once. In the table there are around 900,000 distinct CDR3 sequences, roughly 30% of which are singletons. No cognate antigen is known for these TCRs. Sample: cultured CD8+ T cells from PBMCs, taken from culture after CMV antigen stimulation. Receptors were obtained from a human donor in good health (CMV status not recorded). Some clones in this sample may be carry-over from other donors' samples. The CDR3 runs from the conserved cysteine through the conserved F or W. The D gene is left open where the match is weak. Where a row states a size, it is once, few, many or the class of an expanded clone; other rows omit it.

cdr3_aa: CASSLYSGGPVTGELFF
cdr3_nt: TGTGCCAGCAGTTTATACAGCGGGGGGCCGGTAACCGGGGAGCTGTTTTTT
clone_size: .
v_call: TRBV28
j_call: TRBJ2-2
d_call: TRBD2

cdr3_aa: CASSGKGEGRANEKLFF
cdr3_nt: TGTGCCAGCAGCGGAAAGGGGGAGGGGAGGGCTAATGAAAAACTGTTTTTT
clone_size: few
v_call: TRBV7-8
j_call: TRBJ1-4
d_call: .

cdr3_aa: CASSQTGSSNEKLFF
cdr3_nt: TGCGCCAGCAGCCAGACAGGATCCAGTAATGAAAAACTGTTTTTT
clone_size: few
v_call: TRBV4-1
j_call: TRBJ1-4
d_call: .

cdr3_aa: CASSLAILETQYF
cdr3_nt: TGTGCCAGCAGCTTAGCCATCCTAGAGACCCAGTACTTC
clone_size: many
v_call: TRBV7-9
j_call: TRBJ2-5
d_call: .

cdr3_aa: CASSRGDPNTGELFF
cdr3_nt: TGTGCCAGCAGCAGGGGTGATCCTAACACCGGGGAGCTGTTTTTT
clone_size: .
v_call: TRBV7-9
j_call: TRBJ2-2
d_call: .

cdr3_aa: CANPGLADYTGELFF
cdr3_nt: TGTGCCAACCCGGGACTAGCGGATTACACCGGGGAGCTGTTTTTT
clone_size: few
v_call: TRBV7-9
j_call: TRBJ2-2
d_call: TRBD2

cdr3_aa: CASIRDRDVSTDTQYF
cdr3_nt: TGTGCCAGCATCCGGGACAGGGATGTGAGTACAGATACGCAGTATTTT
clone_size: few
v_call: TRBV28
j_call: TRBJ2-3
d_call: TRBD1

cdr3_aa: CASSLSINSPLHF
cdr3_nt: TGTGCCAGCAGCTTATCGATCAATTCACCCCTCCACTTT
clone_size: .
v_call: TRBV7-6
j_call: TRBJ1-6
d_call: .

cdr3_aa: CASSPPGGADNEQFF
cdr3_nt: TGTGCCAGCAGCCCCCCAGGTGGGGCGGATAATGAGCAGTTCTTC
clone_size: few
v_call: TRBV7-8
j_call: TRBJ2-1
d_call: .

cdr3_aa: CASSPEVMSNQPQHF
cdr3_nt: TGTGCCAGCAGCCCAGAAGTTATGAGCAATCAGCCCCAGCATTTT
clone_size: few
v_call: TRBV7-8
j_call: TRBJ1-5
d_call: .

cdr3_aa: CASSQAVRGAYNEQFF
cdr3_nt: TGCGCCAGCAGCCAAGCCGTGCGGGGGGCCTACAATGAGCAGTTCTTC
clone_size: few
v_call: TRBV4-3
j_call: TRBJ2-1
d_call: TRBD2

cdr3_aa: CASSVGQDTQYF
cdr3_nt: TGTGCCAGCAGCGTTGGCCAGGATACGCAGTATTTT
clone_size: few
v_call: TRBV9
j_call: TRBJ2-3
d_call: .

cdr3_aa: CASGKGVVNTEAFF
cdr3_nt: TGTGCCAGCGGAAAGGGAGTGGTGAACACTGAAGCTTTCTTT
clone_size: many
v_call: TRBV24-1
j_call: TRBJ1-1
d_call: .

cdr3_aa: CASSGGGDQRIPGGIQYF
cdr3_nt: TGTGCCAGCAGCGGAGGAGGGGACCAAAGGATCCCCGGTGGCATTCAGTACTTC
clone_size: many
v_call: TRBV7-9
j_call: TRBJ2-4
d_call: .

cdr3_aa: CASSLIPGQGADTQYF
cdr3_nt: TGTGCCAGCAGCCTCATACCGGGACAGGGCGCAGATACGCAGTATTTT
clone_size: once
v_call: TRBV7-4
j_call: TRBJ2-3
d_call: TRBD1

cdr3_aa: CASTPGQGNDNEQFF
cdr3_nt: TGTGCCAGCACCCCCGGACAGGGTAACGACAATGAGCAGTTCTTC
clone_size: few
v_call: TRBV12-3/TRBV12-4
j_call: TRBJ2-1
d_call: TRBD1

cdr3_aa: CASVAFRDGYEQYF
cdr3_nt: TGTGCCAGCGTAGCCTTCCGGGACGGCTACGAGCAGTACTTC
clone_size: few
v_call: TRBV2
j_call: TRBJ2-7
d_call: .

cdr3_aa: CSAGGATNYGYTF
cdr3_nt: TGCAGTGCTGGGGGGGCCACTAACTATGGCTACACCTTC
clone_size: .
v_call: TRBV20-1
j_call: TRBJ1-2
d_call: .

cdr3_aa: CASIRGQGDGYTF
cdr3_nt: TGTGCCAGCATCCGAGGACAGGGGGATGGCTACACCTTC
clone_size: .
v_call: TRBV7-2
j_call: TRBJ1-2
d_call: TRBD1

cdr3_aa: CASSINRGTEAFF
cdr3_nt: TGTGCCAGCAGCATCAACAGGGGCACTGAAGCTTTCTTT
clone_size: many
v_call: TRBV7-2
j_call: TRBJ1-1
d_call: TRBD1

cdr3_aa: CSGFSAGGLDEQFF
cdr3_nt: TGCAGTGGGTTTTCTGCGGGGGGGTTAGATGAGCAGTTCTTC
clone_size: .
v_call: TRBV20-1
j_call: TRBJ2-1
d_call: TRBD2

cdr3_aa: CASSSGGWGTEAFF
cdr3_nt: TGCGCCAGCAGTTCCGGGGGGTGGGGCACTGAAGCTTTCTTT
clone_size: few
v_call: TRBV10-2
j_call: TRBJ1-1
d_call: .

cdr3_aa: CASSRTGGTSTDTQYF
cdr3_nt: TGTGCCAGCAGCCGGACAGGGGGCACAAGCACAGATACGCAGTATTTT
clone_size: few
v_call: TRBV12-3/TRBV12-4
j_call: TRBJ2-3
d_call: TRBD1

cdr3_aa: CASSLTGPGYTF
cdr3_nt: TGTGCCAGCAGTCTGACAGGGCCCGGCTACACCTTC
clone_size: many
v_call: TRBV12-3/TRBV12-4
j_call: TRBJ1-2
d_call: TRBD1

cdr3_aa: CASSLTGGGVSYNEQFF
cdr3_nt: TGTGCCAGCAGCCTCACGGGAGGGGGGGTCTCCTACAATGAGCAGTTCTTC
clone_size: many
v_call: TRBV11-1
j_call: TRBJ2-1
d_call: TRBD2

cdr3_aa: CASIHRARTEAFF
cdr3_nt: TGTGCCAGTATTCACAGGGCACGCACTGAAGCTTTCTTT
clone_size: .
v_call: TRBV19
j_call: TRBJ1-1
d_call: .

cdr3_aa: CASSPNQNEQFF
cdr3_nt: TGTGCCAGCAGCCCTAACCAGAATGAGCAGTTCTTC
clone_size: .
v_call: TRBV27
j_call: TRBJ2-1
d_call: .

cdr3_aa: CASSYSGTGGELFF
cdr3_nt: TGTGCCAGCAGTTACTCCGGGACAGGGGGCGAACTGTTTTTT
clone_size: .
v_call: TRBV6-2/TRBV6-3
j_call: TRBJ1-4
d_call: TRBD1